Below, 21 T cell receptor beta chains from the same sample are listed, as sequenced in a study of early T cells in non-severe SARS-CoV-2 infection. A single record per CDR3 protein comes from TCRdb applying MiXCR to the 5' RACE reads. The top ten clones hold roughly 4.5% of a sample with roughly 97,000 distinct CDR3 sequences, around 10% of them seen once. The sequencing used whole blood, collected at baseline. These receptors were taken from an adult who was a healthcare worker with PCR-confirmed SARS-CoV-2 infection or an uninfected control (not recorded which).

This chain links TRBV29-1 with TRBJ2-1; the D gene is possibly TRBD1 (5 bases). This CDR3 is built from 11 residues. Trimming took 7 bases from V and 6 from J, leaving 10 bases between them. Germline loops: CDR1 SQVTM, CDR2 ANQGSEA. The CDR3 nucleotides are TGCAGCGGGCGACAGCCCAATGAGCAGTTCTTC. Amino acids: CSGRQPNEQFF.

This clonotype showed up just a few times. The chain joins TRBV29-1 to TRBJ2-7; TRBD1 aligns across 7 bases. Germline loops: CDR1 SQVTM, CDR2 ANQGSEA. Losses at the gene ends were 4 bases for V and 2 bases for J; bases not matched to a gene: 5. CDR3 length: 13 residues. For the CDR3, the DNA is TGCAGCGTTGTATGGGACAGCACCTACGAGCAGTACTTC. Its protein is CSVVWDSTYEQYF.

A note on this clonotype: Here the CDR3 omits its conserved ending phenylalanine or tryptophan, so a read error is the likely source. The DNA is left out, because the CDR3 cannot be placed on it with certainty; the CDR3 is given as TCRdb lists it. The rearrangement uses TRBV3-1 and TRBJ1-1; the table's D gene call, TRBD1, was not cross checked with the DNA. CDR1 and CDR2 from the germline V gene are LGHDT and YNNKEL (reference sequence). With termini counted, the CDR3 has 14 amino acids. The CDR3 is CASSPHRQGSEVFS.

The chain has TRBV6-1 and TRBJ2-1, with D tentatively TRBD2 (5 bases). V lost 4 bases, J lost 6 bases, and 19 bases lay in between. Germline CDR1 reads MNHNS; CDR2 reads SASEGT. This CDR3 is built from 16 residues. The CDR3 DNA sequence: TGTGCCAGCAGTGTACGGACTGGCCGACCTTTCAATGAGCAGTTCTTC. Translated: CASSVRTGRPFNEQFF.

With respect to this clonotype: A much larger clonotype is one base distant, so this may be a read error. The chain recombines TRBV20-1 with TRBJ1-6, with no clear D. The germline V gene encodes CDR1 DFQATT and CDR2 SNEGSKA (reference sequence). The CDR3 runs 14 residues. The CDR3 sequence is CSARFHRRESPPHF. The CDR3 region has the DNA TGCAGTGCTAGATTCCATCGAAGGGAATCACCCCCCCACTTT.

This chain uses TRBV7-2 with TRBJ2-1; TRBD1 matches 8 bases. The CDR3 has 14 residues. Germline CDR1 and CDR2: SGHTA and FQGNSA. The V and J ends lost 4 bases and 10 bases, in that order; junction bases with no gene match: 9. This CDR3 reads CASSSGQGRGEQFF. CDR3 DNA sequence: TGTGCCAGCAGCTCCGGACAGGGTCGGGGCGAGCAGTTCTTC.

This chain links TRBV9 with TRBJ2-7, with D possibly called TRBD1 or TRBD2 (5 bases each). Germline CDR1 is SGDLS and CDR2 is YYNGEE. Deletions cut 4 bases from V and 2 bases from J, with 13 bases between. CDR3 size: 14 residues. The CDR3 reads CASSSTGTPYEQYF. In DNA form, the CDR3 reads TGTGCCAGCAGCTCTACCGGGACCCCCTACGAGCAGTACTTC. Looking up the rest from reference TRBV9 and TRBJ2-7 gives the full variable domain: DSGVTQTPKHLITATGQRVTLRCSPRSGDLSVYWYQQSLDQGLQFLIQYYNGEERAKGNILERFSAQQFPDLHSELNLSSLELGDSALYFCASSSTGTPYEQYFGPGTRLTVT.

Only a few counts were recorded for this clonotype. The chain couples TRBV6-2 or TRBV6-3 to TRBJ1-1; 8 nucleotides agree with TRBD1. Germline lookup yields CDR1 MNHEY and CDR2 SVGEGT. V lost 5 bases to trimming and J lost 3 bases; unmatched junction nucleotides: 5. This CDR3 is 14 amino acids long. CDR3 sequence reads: CASSDRGRDTEAFF. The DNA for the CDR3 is TGTGCCAGCAGTGACAGGGGCAGGGACACTGAAGCTTTCTTT.

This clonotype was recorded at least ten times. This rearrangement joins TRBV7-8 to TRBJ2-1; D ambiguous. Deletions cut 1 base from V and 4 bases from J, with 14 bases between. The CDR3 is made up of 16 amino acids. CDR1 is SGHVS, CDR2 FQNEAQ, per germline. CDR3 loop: CASSLGIRPLYNEQFF. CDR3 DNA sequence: TGTGCCAGCAGCTTAGGGATAAGGCCCCTATACAATGAGCAGTTCTTC.

The CDR3 DNA sequence: TGTGCCAGCATCACGTCAGGGGGAGCTAACTATGGCTACACCTTC. This codes for CASITSGGANYGYTF. The chain has TRBV5-6 and TRBJ1-2, with 7 bases lining up with TRBD1. CDR1 and CDR2 from the germline V gene are SGHDT and YYEEEE. Unmatched junction bases numbered 8, after V lost 6 bases and J lost 0 bases. The CDR3 loop spans 15 amino acids.

The CDR3 region is CASSLVFQNTEAFF. The CDR3 region has the DNA TGTGCCAGCAGCTTAGTTTTCCAAAACACTGAAGCTTTCTTT. This rearrangement joins TRBV7-9 to TRBJ1-1, with no clear D. V shed 1 base and J shed 2 bases, with 8 bases lying between them. The CDR3 contains 14 residues. Germline V gene data show CDR1 as SEHNR and CDR2 as FQNEAQ (reference sequence).

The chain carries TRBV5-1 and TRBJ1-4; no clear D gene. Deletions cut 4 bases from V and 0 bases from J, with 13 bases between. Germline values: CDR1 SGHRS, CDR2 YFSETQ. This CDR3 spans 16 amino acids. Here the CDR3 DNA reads TGCGCCAGCAGCCTACTAGGAGCGACAACTAATGAAAAACTGTTTTTT. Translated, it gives CASSLLGATTNEKLFF.

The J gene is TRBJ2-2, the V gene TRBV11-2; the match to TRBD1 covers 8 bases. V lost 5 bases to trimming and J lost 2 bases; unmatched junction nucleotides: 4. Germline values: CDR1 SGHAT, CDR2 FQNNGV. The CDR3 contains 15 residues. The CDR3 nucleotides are TGTGCCAGCAGCCGGGGACAGGCTAACACCGGGGAGCTGTTTTTT. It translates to CASSRGQANTGELFF.

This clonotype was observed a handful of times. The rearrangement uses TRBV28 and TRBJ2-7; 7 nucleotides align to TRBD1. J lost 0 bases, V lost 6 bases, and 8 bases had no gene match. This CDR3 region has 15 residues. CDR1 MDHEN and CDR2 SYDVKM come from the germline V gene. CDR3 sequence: CASSIIQGSSYEQYF. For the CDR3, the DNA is TGTGCCAGCAGCATCATACAGGGGAGCTCCTACGAGCAGTACTTC.

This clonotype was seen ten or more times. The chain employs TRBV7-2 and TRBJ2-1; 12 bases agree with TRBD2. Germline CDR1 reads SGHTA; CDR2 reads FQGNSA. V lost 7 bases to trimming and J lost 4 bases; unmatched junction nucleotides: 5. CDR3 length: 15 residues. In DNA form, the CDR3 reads TGTGCCAGCATCATAGGACTAGCGGGGTACAATGAGCAGTTCTTC. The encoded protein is CASIIGLAGYNEQFF.

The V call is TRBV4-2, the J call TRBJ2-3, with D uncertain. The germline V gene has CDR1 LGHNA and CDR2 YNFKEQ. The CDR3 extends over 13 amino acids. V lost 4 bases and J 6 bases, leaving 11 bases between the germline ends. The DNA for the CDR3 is TGTGCCAGCAGCCCCCCGGCGGAGGATACGCAGTATTTT. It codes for CASSPPAEDTQYF.

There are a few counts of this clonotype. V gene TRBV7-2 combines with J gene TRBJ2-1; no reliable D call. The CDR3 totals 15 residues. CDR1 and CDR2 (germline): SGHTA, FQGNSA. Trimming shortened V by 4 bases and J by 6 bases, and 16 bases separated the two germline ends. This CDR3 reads CASSSRSLPVNEQFF. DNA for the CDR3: TGTGCCAGCAGCTCCCGTTCCCTCCCTGTCAATGAGCAGTTCTTC.

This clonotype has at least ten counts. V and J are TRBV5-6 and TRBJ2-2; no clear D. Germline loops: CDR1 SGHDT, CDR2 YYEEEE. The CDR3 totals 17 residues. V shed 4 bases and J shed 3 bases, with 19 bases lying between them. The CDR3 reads CASSPRRANWDTGELFF. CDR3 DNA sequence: TGTGCCAGCAGCCCCCGCCGAGCCAATTGGGACACCGGGGAGCTGTTTTTT.

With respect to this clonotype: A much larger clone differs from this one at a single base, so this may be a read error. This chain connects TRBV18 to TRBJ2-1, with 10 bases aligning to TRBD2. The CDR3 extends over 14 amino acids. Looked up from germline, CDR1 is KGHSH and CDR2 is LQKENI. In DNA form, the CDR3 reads TGTGCCAGCCCACCACCGGTAGCGGGGGGTGAGCAGTTCTTC. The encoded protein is CASPPPVAGGEQFF. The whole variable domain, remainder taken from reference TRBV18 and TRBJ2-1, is NAGVMQNPRHLVRRRGQEARLRCSPMKGHSHVYWYRQLPEEGLKFMVYLQKENIIDESGMPKERFSAEFPKEGPSILRIQQVVRGDSAAYFCASPPPVAGGEQFFGPGTRLTVL.

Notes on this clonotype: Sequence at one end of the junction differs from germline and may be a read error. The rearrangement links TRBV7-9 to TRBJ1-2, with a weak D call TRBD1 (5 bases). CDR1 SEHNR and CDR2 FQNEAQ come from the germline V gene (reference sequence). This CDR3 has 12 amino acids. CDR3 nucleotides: TGTGCCAGCAGCTTGGCAGGGTATGGCTGCACCTTC. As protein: CASSLAGYGCTF.

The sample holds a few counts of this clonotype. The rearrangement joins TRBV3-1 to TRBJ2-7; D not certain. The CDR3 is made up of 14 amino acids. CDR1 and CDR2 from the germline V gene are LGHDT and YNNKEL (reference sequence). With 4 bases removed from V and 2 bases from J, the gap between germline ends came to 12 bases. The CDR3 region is CASSRRTGPYEQYF. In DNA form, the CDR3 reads TGTGCCAGCAGCCGAAGAACGGGCCCCTACGAGCAGTACTTC.